Listed here is a single T cell receptor (beta chain). Its antigen specificity is not known. No much larger clone exists at a distance of one base, and base qualities are not known. The run used an Illumina HiSeq 1500. TCRdb's own reprocessing of the public reads used fastp at Q25 and MiXCR and kept productive beta chains. Rows are unified per CDR3 protein, each entry keeping the most common DNA and genes. The sample table contains roughly 350,000 distinct CDR3 sequences; only one count was recorded for about a third of them. About 14% of the sample is taken by the ten largest. The sample comes from a study of T cell repertoires in cytomegalovirus infection (dated by TCRdb to about 2019). Regarding the complete study: Alongside well-studied HLA-B-restricted epitopes, the peptide stimulations were aimed at recently identified HLA-C-restricted CMV epitopes, whose presentation resists viral immunomodulation. Donor HLA type was relevant to the analysis, as public TCR beta signatures indicated carriage of CMV infection together with the matching HLA type. Overall study results and their limits: Carriers of CMV infection plus the relevant HLA type were discriminated by the cumulative frequency of public TCR beta family members in the study cohort and in an independent approximately 360-donor cohort. The ex vivo response was dominated by HLA-C-restricted CMV-specific TCR beta clonotypes, and the single most frequent clonotype in two of eight donors was supplied by these HLA-C-restricted clonotypes.

CDR1 and CDR2 are read off the germline V gene as MDHEN and SYDVKM. V sheds 2 bases and J sheds 3 bases, leaving 7 bases between their ends. Reading from cysteine to phenylalanine, the CDR3 counts 13 amino acids. Here the CDR3 DNA is all that survives: 39 bases in frame from base 1. Reading the label with the study, this specimen's treatment or condition is: in vitro stimulation with specific CMV peptide epitopes to enrich CMV-specific T cells. This TCR was sampled from a human donor in good health (CMV status not recorded). Some clones in this sample may be carry-over from other donors' samples. This sample comprised cultured PBMCs, obtained from culture after CMV antigen stimulation. Rearrangement joined TRBV28 to TRBJ1-2; the D gene is not confidently resolved. The CDR3 corresponds to CASSLKQYYGYTF. The DNA sequence is given as TGTGCCAGCAGTTTAAAACAGTACTATGGCTACACCTTC.